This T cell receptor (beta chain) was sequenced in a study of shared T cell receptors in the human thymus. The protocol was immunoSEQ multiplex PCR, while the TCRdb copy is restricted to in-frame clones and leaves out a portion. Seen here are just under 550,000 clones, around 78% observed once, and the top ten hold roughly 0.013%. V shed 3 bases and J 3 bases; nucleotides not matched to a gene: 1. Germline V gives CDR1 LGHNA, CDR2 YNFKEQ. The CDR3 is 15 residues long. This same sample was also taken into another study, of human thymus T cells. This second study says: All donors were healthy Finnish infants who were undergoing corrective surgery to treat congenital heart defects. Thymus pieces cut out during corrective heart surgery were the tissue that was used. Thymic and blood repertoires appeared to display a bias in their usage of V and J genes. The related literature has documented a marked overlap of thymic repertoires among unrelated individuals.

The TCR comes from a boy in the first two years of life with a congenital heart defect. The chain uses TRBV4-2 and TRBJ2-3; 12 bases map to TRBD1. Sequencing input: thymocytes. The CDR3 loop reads CASSQGQGATDTQYF. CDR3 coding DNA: TGTGCCAGCAGCCAGGGACAGGGGGCAACAGATACGCAGTATTTT.